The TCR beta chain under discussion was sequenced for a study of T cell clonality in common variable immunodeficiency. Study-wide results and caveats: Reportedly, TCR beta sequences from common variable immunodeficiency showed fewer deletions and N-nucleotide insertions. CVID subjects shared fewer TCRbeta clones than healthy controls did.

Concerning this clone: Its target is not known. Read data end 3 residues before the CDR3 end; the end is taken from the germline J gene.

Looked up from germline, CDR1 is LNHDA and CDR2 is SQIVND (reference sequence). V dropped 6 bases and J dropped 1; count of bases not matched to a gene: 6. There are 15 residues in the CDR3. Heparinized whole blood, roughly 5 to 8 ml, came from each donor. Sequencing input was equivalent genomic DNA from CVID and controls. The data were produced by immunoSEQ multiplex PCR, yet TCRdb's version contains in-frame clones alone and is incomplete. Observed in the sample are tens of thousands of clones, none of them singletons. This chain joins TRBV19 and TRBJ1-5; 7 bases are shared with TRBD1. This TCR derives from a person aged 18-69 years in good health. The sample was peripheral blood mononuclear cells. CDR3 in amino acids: CASSPDRASNQPQHF. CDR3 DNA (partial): TGTGCCAGTAGCCCCGACAGGGCGAGCAATCAGCCC.